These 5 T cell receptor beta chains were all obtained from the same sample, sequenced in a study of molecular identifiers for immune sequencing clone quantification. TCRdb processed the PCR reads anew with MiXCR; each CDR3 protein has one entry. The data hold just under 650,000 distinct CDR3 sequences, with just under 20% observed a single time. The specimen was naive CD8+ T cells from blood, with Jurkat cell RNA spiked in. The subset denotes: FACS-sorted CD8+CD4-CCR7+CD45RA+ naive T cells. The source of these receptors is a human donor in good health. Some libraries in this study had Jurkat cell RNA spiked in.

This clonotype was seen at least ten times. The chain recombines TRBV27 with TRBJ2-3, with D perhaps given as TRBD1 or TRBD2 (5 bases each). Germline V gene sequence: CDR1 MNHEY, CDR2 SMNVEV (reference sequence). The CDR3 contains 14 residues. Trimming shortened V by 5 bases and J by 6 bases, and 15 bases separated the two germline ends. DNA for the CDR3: TGTGCCAGCAGTCCCTGGGACCCCCGGGATACGCAGTATTTT. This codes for CASSPWDPRDTQYF.

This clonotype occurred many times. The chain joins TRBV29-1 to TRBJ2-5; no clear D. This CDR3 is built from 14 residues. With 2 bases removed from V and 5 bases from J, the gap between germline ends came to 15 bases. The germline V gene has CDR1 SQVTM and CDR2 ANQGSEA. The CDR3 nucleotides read TGCAGCGTTGAATGGGTAGAGGCCTTTGAGACCCAGTACTTC. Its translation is CSVEWVEAFETQYF.

The DNA of the CDR3 is TGTGCCAGCAGCTTCCTCATCACAGATACGCAGTATTTT. It yields the protein CASSFLITDTQYF. This rearrangement joins TRBV7-9 to TRBJ2-3; D gene unclear. The germline V and J ends were trimmed by 3 bases and 2 bases, with 6 bases remaining between them. The CDR3 runs 13 residues. The germline CDR1 and CDR2 sequences are SEHNR and FQNEAQ (reference sequence).

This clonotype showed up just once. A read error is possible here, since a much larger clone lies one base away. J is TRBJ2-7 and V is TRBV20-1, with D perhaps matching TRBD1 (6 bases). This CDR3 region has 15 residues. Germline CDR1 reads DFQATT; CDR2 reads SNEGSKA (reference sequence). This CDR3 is CSTRDQNRVTYEQYF. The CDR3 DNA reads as TGCAGTACTAGAGATCAAAACAGGGTAACCTACGAGCAGTACTTC.

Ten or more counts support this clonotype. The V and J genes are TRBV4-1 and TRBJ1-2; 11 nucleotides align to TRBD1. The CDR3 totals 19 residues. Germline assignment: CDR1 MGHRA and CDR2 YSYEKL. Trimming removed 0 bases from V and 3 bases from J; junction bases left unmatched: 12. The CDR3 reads CASSQDVGQGASTHYGYTF. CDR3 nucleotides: TGCGCCAGCAGCCAAGATGTAGGACAGGGGGCGTCGACGCACTATGGCTACACCTTC.